The next 10 T cell receptor beta chains were all read from a single sample in a study of blood T cell repertoires in COVID-19. Sequencing used immunoSEQ multiplex PCR; TCRdb keeps in-frame clones, though not all of them. The sample consists of 98,000 or so clones, approximately 88% of them appearing once. Sequences were obtained from peripheral blood. The receptors come from a human donor in a cohort sampled during active COVID-19.

This sequence joins TRBV7-3 and TRBJ2-1; maybe TRBD2 (6 bases). Germline CDR1 and CDR2: SGHTA and FQGTGA. Trimming took off 3 bases at V and 3 bases at J, with 21 bases between the two ends. The CDR3 loop spans 18 amino acids. Written as DNA, the CDR3 is TGTGCCAGCAGCTTCTTCGACGTAGAGGGTAGCGGCTACAATGAGCAGTTCTTC. Amino acid sequence: CASSFFDVEGSGYNEQFF.

This chain connects TRBV28 to TRBJ1-5; D possibly corresponds to TRBD1 (5 bases). This CDR3 region has 17 residues. V lost 3 bases and J 0 bases, leaving 15 bases between the germline ends. Germline values: CDR1 MDHEN, CDR2 SYDVKM. CDR3 coding DNA: TGTGCCAGCAGTTTGGTCGGGCAGGGCTATAGCAATCAGCCCCAGCATTTT. This codes for CASSLVGQGYSNQPQHF.

The V call is TRBV4-3, the J call TRBJ2-7; 7 positions match TRBD1. The CDR3 contains 14 residues. Germline values: CDR1 LGHNA, CDR2 YSLEER. Trimming cost V 4 bases and J 2 bases; bases outside gene matches: 5. CDR3 sequence: CASSRGQETYEQYF. In DNA, the CDR3 is TGCGCCAGCAGCCGCGGACAGGAGACCTACGAGCAGTACTTC.

The chain is built from TRBV19 and TRBJ1-3; unclear D gene. Germline CDR1 and CDR2: LNHDA and SQIVND (reference sequence). V lost 7 bases to trimming and J lost 7 bases, with 8 bases between them. The CDR3 totals 11 residues. The CDR3 DNA is TGTGCCAGTACGACTTTTAACACCATATATTTT. Protein product: CASTTFNTIYF.

The chain employs TRBV3-1 (or the pseudogene TRBV3-2) and TRBJ1-5; the D gene is possibly TRBD1 (6 bases). This CDR3 is built from 16 residues. V was shortened by 1 base and J by 7 bases, with 17 bases between the two germline ends. Looked up from germline, CDR1 is LGHDT and CDR2 is YNNKEL (reference sequence). The CDR3 loop reads CASSQGRTVVGQPQHF. The DNA for the CDR3 is TGTGCCAGCAGCCAAGGTCGGACAGTTGTCGGGCAGCCCCAGCATTTT.

This clone showed up just a few times. V and J are TRBV19 and TRBJ1-4; TRBD1 is a possible D gene (6 bases). Germline CDR1 is LNHDA and CDR2 is SQIVND (reference sequence). The V end was cut by 6 bases, the J end by 3 bases, with 14 bases between. The CDR3 extends over 15 amino acids. CDR3 loop: CASSQLGAANEKLFF. Here the CDR3 DNA reads TGTGCCAGTAGCCAACTGGGGGCGGCTAATGAAAAACTGTTTTTT.

The V call is TRBV11-2, the J call TRBJ1-2; D gene unclear. V was shortened by 3 bases and J by 1 base, with 12 bases between the two germline ends. Germline CDR1 reads SGHAT; CDR2 reads FQNNGV. The CDR3 has 15 residues. The CDR3: CASSFGSTVNYGYTF. CDR3 DNA sequence: TGTGCCAGCAGCTTCGGGTCAACCGTTAACTATGGCTACACCTTC.

The gene calls are TRBV6-6 and TRBJ2-7; perhaps TRBD1 as D (5 bases). Between the trimmed V and J ends, which lost 6 bases and 4 bases, there was a span of 10 bases. This CDR3 spans 12 amino acids. Germline CDR1 MNHNY, CDR2 SVGAGI (reference sequence). CDR3 sequence reads: CASREQGYEQYF. The CDR3 region has the DNA TGTGCCAGCAGGGAGCAGGGATACGAGCAGTACTTC.

The J gene is TRBJ1-6, the V gene TRBV6-5, with D uncertain. CDR1 MNHEY and CDR2 SVGAGI come from the germline V gene. CDR3 length: 12 residues. Between the trimmed V and J ends, which lost 4 bases and 10 bases, there was a span of 8 bases. CDR3 DNA sequence: TGTGCCAGCAGTTCCTACTACTCACCCCTCCACTTT. This sequence encodes CASSSYYSPLHF.

The chain employs TRBV19 and TRBJ2-1; D gene unclear. The length of the CDR3 is 16 residues. Germline CDR1 and CDR2: LNHDA and SQIVND (reference sequence). V was shortened by 4 bases and J by 5 bases, with 18 bases between the two germline ends. Written as DNA, the CDR3 is TGTGCCAGTAGTACCGGGTCCCGACGTATCCACAATGAGCAGTTCTTC. Its protein product is CASSTGSRRIHNEQFF.